This entry features one T cell receptor beta chain sequence. The antigen is unknown. The sample originates from a study of T cell responses to AZD1222 COVID-19 vaccine. Measured with immunoSEQ multiplex PCR; TCRdb has only the in-frame clones, and not every one. The sample has roughly 120,000 clones; approximately 90% are singletons. Study results and caveats: Sampling captured repertoires only after the peak T cell response. Reportedly, nearly half of unique spike TCRs recognized epitopes outside B.1.351/B.1.1.7 mutations.

V lost 11 bases and J lost 4, with 18 bases in between. The germline gives CDR1 LNHDA, CDR2 SQIVND (reference sequence). The CDR3 spans 14 residues. The origin of this receptor is an adult who received the AZD1222 COVID-19 vaccine. The specimen was peripheral blood, collected 28 days after the second AZD1222 dose. J is TRBJ1-5 and V is TRBV19; no reliable D call. The CDR3 loop reads CASTGGFGNQPQHF. DNA for the CDR3: TGTGCCTCAACTGGCGGGTTTGGAAATCAGCCCCAGCATTTT.